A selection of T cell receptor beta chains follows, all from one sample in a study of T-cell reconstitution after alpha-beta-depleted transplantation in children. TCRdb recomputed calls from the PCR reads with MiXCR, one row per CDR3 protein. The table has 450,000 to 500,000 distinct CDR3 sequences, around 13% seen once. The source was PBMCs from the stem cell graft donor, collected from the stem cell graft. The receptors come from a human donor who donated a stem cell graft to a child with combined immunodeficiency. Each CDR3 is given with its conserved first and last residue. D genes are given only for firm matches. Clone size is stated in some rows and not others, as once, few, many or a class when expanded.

CASSATGRDYNEQFF | TGTGCCAGCAGTGCGACGGGTCGGGACTACAATGAGCAGTTCTTC | NA | TRBJ2-1 | TRBV2 | many
CASTPTDQETQYF | TGTGCCAGCACCCCGACAGACCAAGAGACCCAGTACTTC | NA | TRBJ2-5 | TRBV6-1 | NA
CASSGGTGFQETQYF | TGCGCCAGCAGCGGCGGGACAGGGTTCCAAGAGACCCAGTACTTC | TRBD1 | TRBJ2-5 | TRBV5-1 | few
CAPNQTPATF | TGTGCCCCCAATCAAACGCCCGCCACCTTC | NA | TRBJ1-2 | TRBV12-3/TRBV12-4 | few
CASSLAGTSSSYEQYF | TGTGCCAGCAGTTTAGCCGGGACTAGCAGCTCCTACGAGCAGTACTTC | TRBD2 | TRBJ2-7 | TRBV12-3/TRBV12-4 | few
CASSYAAETDTQYF | TGTGCCAGCAGCTATGCAGCCGAGACAGATACGCAGTATTTT | NA | TRBJ2-3 | TRBV11-2 | few
CASSSPRRDYGYTF | TGTGCCAGCAGCTCCCCGCGACGGGATTATGGCTACACCTTC | NA | TRBJ1-2 | TRBV11-2 | NA
CSASNTGTNDYYEQYF | TGCAGTGCCTCAAACACCGGGACAAACGATTACTACGAGCAGTACTTC | NA | TRBJ2-7 | TRBV20-1 | few
CSASQASGSEQYF | TGCAGTGCTAGTCAGGCTAGCGGGAGCGAGCAGTACTTC | TRBD2 | TRBJ2-7 | TRBV20-1 | many
CASSQGFEGISYEQYF | TGCGCCAGCAGCCAAGGGTTTGAGGGGATCTCCTACGAGCAGTACTTC | NA | TRBJ2-7 | TRBV4-3 | many
CASSEDLAGGSYEQYF | TGTGCCAGCAGTGAGGACCTAGCGGGAGGTTCCTACGAGCAGTACTTC | TRBD2 | TRBJ2-7 | TRBV25-1 | few
CASSQGTVAGAKNIQYF | TGCGCCAGCAGCCAAGGGACGGTAGCGGGAGCCAAAAACATTCAGTACTTC | TRBD2 | TRBJ2-4 | TRBV4-1 | NA
CASSPRDWSSYNEQFF | TGTGCCAGCTCACCAAGGGACTGGAGCTCCTACAATGAGCAGTTCTTC | NA | TRBJ2-1 | TRBV18 | NA
CASSLQGAWKTQYF | TGTGCCAGCAGTTTGCAGGGGGCTTGGAAGACCCAGTACTTC | TRBD1 | TRBJ2-5 | TRBV12-3/TRBV12-4 | many
CASLPGHGELFF | TGTGCCAGCTTACCCGGTCACGGGGAGCTGTTTTTT | NA | TRBJ2-2 | TRBV7-9 | few
CASSSTLGYEQYF | TGTGCCAGCAGTTCCACCCTCGGCTACGAGCAGTACTTC | NA | TRBJ2-7 | TRBV12-3/TRBV12-4 | few
CASSEYNGAYEQFF | TGTGCCAGCAGTGAATATAACGGGGCATATGAGCAGTTCTTC | NA | TRBJ2-1 | TRBV25-1 | NA
CASVHSSGANVLTF | TGTGCCAGCGTGCACAGCTCTGGGGCCAACGTCCTGACTTTC | NA | TRBJ2-6 | TRBV7-9 | many
CASSLVWQSGYTF | TGCGCCAGCAGCTTGGTTTGGCAGAGCGGCTACACCTTC | NA | TRBJ1-2 | TRBV5-1 | NA
CASRDPPNTGELFF | TGTGCCAGCAGGGACCCCCCCAACACCGGGGAGCTGTTTTTT | NA | TRBJ2-2 | TRBV6-1 | few
CAWSVARDQPQHF | TGTGCCTGGAGTGTAGCCAGAGATCAGCCCCAGCATTTT | NA | TRBJ1-5 | TRBV30 | NA
CSARDWGGGNTIYF | TGCAGTGCTAGAGATTGGGGCGGGGGAAACACCATATATTTT | NA | TRBJ1-3 | TRBV20-1 | few
CASSPVTGSNTEAFF | TGCGCCAGCAGCCCCGTCACAGGGTCGAACACTGAAGCTTTCTTT | NA | TRBJ1-1 | TRBV5-1 | few
CSAPLPSNEQFF | TGCAGTGCCCCACTACCTTCCAATGAGCAGTTCTTC | NA | TRBJ2-1 | TRBV20-1 | NA
CASSFGDSGTATGELFF | TGTGCCAGCAGCTTCGGGGATTCGGGGACAGCCACCGGGGAGCTGTTTTTT | TRBD1 | TRBJ2-2 | TRBV5-6 | NA
CASSSDDTNGYTF | TGTGCCAGCAGTTCCGACGACACTAATGGCTACACCTTC | NA | TRBJ1-2 | TRBV6-5 | many
CASSLDLAGVNEQFF | TGCGCCAGCAGCTTGGATCTAGCGGGAGTAAATGAGCAGTTCTTC | TRBD2 | TRBJ2-1 | TRBV5-1 | NA
CASSLLLQGDTQYF | TGTGCCAGCAGTTTGCTGTTGCAGGGCGATACGCAGTATTTT | NA | TRBJ2-3 | TRBV27 | many
CAWSVFGQSSGNTIYF | TGTGCCTGGAGTGTATTTGGACAGTCCTCTGGAAACACCATATATTTT | NA | TRBJ1-3 | TRBV30 | many
CASSVGLGGNEQFF | TGTGCCAGCAGCGTAGGACTAGGGGGGAATGAGCAGTTCTTC | NA | TRBJ2-1 | TRBV9 | few
CASDSLRSYEQYF | TGTGCCAGCGACAGTTTAAGGTCCTACGAGCAGTACTTC | NA | TRBJ2-7 | TRBV6-2/TRBV6-3 | many
CASAFDALEQFF | TGTGCCAGCGCGTTCGACGCCCTTGAGCAGTTCTTC | NA | TRBJ2-1 | TRBV12-3/TRBV12-4 | many
CSAWTTSYNEQFF | TGCAGCGCCTGGACTACCTCCTACAATGAGCAGTTCTTC | NA | TRBJ2-1 | TRBV29-1 | NA
CASSGPGQGNEGETQYF | TGTGCCAGCAGTGGCCCGGGACAGGGCAATGAGGGGGAGACCCAGTACTTC | TRBD1 | TRBJ2-5 | TRBV2 | NA
CASRPLAGGPTDTQYF | TGTGCCAGCAGACCCCTAGCGGGAGGGCCAACAGATACGCAGTATTTT | TRBD2 | TRBJ2-3 | TRBV7-9 | NA
CASSSRTGEKTQYF | TGTGCCAGCAGCTCCAGGACAGGGGAAAAGACCCAGTACTTC | TRBD1 | TRBJ2-5 | TRBV7-3 | few
CSATTSGTDTQYF | TGCAGTGCTACGACTAGCGGCACAGATACGCAGTATTTT | TRBD2 | TRBJ2-3 | TRBV20-1 | few
CATSWTHRSTNEKLFF | TGTGCCACCAGCTGGACCCACAGGTCAACTAATGAAAAACTGTTTTTT | NA | TRBJ1-4 | TRBV15 | many
CASSPKGRVNTEAFF | TGTGCCAGCAGCCCCAAGGGTCGGGTGAACACTGAAGCTTTCTTT | NA | TRBJ1-1 | TRBV6-1 | NA
CASSLITSGRALGAQYF | TGTGCCAGCAGCTTGATTACTAGCGGGAGGGCTTTGGGGGCCCAGTACTTC | TRBD2 | TRBJ2-5 | TRBV5-6 | NA
CASSLASSGSVEQYF | TGTGCCAGCAGTTTAGCGTCTAGCGGGAGTGTCGAGCAGTACTTC | TRBD2 | TRBJ2-7 | TRBV12-3/TRBV12-4 | many
CASSFLTTGGEQYF | TGTGCCAGCAGTTTCCTTACCACAGGGGGCGAGCAGTACTTC | TRBD1 | TRBJ2-7 | TRBV12-3/TRBV12-4 | few